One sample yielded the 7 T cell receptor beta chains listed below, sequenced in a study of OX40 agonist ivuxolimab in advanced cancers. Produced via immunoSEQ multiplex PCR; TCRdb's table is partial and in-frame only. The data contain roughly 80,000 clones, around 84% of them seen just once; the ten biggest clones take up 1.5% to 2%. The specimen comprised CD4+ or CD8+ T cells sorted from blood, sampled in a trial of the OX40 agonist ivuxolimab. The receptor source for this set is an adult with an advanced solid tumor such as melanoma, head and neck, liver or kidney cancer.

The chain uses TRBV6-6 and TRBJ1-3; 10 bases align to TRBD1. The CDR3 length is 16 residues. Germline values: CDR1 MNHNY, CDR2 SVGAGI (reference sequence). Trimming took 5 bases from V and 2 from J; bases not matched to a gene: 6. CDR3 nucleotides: TGTGCCAGCAGTCCCCTGGGACAGGGGCCTGGAAACACCATATATTTT. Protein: CASSPLGQGPGNTIYF.

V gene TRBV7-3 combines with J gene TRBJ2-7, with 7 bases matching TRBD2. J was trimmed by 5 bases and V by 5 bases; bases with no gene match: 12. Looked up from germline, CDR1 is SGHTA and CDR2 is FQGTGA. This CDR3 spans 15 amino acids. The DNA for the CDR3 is TGTGCCAGCAGCCCCCACCCGGGGGGTGCGCACGAGCAGTACTTC. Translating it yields CASSPHPGGAHEQYF. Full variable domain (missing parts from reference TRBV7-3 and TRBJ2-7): GAGVSQTPSNKVTEKGKYVELRCDPISGHTALYWYRQSLGQGPEFLIYFQGTGAADDSGLPNDRFFAVRPEGSVSTLKIQRTERGDSAVYLCASSPHPGGAHEQYFGPGTRLTVT.

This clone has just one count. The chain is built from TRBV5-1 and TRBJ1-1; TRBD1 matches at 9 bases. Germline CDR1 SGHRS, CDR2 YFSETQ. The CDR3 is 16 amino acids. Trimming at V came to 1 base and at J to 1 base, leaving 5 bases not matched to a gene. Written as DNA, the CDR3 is TGCGCCAGCAGCTTGAGGACAGGGGAACCGAACACTGAAGCTTTCTTT. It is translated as CASSLRTGEPNTEAFF.

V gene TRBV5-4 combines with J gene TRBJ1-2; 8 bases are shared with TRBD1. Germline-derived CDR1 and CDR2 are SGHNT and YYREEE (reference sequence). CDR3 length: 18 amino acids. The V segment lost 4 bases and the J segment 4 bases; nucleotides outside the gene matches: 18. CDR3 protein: CASSQGGAQTGGAYGYTF. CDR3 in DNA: TGTGCCAGCAGCCAGGGGGGCGCCCAAACAGGGGGAGCCTATGGCTACACCTTC.

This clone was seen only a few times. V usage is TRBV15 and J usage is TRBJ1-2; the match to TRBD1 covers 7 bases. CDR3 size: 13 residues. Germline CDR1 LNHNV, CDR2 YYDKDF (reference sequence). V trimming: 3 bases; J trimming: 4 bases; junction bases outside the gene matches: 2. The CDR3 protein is CATSRGQTYGYTF. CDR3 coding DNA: TGTGCCACCAGCAGGGGACAGACCTATGGCTACACCTTC.

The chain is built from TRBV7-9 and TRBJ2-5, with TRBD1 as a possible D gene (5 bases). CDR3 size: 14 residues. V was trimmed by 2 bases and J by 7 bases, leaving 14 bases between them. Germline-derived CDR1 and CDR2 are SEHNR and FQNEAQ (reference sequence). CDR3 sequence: CASSLYGPQATQYF. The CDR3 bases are TGTGCCAGCAGCTTATATGGACCACAGGCGACCCAGTACTTC. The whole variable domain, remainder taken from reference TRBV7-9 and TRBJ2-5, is DTGVSQNPRHKITKRGQNVTFRCDPISEHNRLYWYRQTLGQGPEFLTYFQNEAQLEKSRLLSDRFSAERPKGSFSTLEIQRTEQGDSAMYLCASSLYGPQATQYFGPGTRLLVL.

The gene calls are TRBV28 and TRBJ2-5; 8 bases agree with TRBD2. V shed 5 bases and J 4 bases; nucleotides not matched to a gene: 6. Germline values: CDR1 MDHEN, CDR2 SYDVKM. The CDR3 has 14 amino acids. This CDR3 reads CASSPRGGRETQYF. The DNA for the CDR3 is TGTGCCAGCAGTCCCCGGGGGGGACGAGAGACCCAGTACTTC.